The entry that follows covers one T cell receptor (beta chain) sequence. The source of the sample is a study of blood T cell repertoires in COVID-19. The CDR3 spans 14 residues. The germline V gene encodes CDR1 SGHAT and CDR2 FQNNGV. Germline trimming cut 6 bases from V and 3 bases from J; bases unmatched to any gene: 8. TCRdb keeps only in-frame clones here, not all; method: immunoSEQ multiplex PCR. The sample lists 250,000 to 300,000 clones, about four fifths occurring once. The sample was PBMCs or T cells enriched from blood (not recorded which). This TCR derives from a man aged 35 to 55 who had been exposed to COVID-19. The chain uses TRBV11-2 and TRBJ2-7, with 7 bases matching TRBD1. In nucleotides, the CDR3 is TGTGCCAGCAGACCGGGACAGCTTCGCTACGAGCAGTACTTC. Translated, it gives CASRPGQLRYEQYF. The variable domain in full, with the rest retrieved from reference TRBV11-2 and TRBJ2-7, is EAGVAQSPRYKIIEKRQSVAFWCNPISGHATLYWYQQILGQGPKLLIQFQNNGVVDDSQLPKDRFSAERLKGVDSTLKIQPAKLEDSAVYLCASRPGQLRYEQYFGPGTRLTVT.